The entry below gives a single T cell receptor beta chain sequence along with its context. Its antigen is not identified. Using its own MiXCR run on the 5' RACE reads, TCRdb lists one record per CDR3 protein. This sample has about 350,000 distinct CDR3 sequences, with approximately 15% found just once. The germline V gene has CDR1 SGDLS and CDR2 YYNGEE. This CDR3 has 16 amino acids. V trimming: 2 bases; J trimming: 6 bases; junction bases outside the gene matches: 9. The data originate from a study of T-cell memory formation after mild COVID-19. Study as a whole: The TCR clusters were mostly specific to one donor. Broader study findings: Later expanders leaned CD4+, whereas clones that contracted between day 15 and 85 were balanced CD4/CD8. Cross-reactive memory appears to have joined, as suggested by some responding clones showing up in pre-infection memory. SARS-CoV-2 specificity of second-wave clones peaking day 37 was unconfirmed.

The chain combines TRBV9 with TRBJ1-5, with 9 bases that match TRBD1. The sequence derives from a man younger than 35 who had mild COVID-19 (a few samples of this study predate the infection). Cell type and time point are not known. Sequenced material: PBMCs or a T cell subset sorted from them (not recorded which). The CDR3 here is CASSVTGGTPGQPQHF. CDR3 sequence (DNA): TGTGCCAGCAGCGTGACAGGGGGAACGCCTGGTCAGCCCCAGCATTTT.